A single sample gave rise to the 5 T cell receptor beta chains below, sequenced in a study of blood T cell repertoires in COVID-19. Some clones are missing from TCRdb's copy, which holds only in-frame ones; the method was immunoSEQ multiplex PCR. The sample has around 290,000 clones, 86% seen once; the top ten hold approximately 2.6%. Sequencing was done on a sample of PBMCs or T cells enriched from blood (not recorded which). The source of these receptors is a woman younger than 30 who had recovered from COVID-19.

This clone was seen at least ten times. This chain joins TRBV19 and TRBJ2-7, with D uncertain. V gave up 0 bases and J gave up 0 bases, with 9 bases separating them. This CDR3 is 15 amino acids long. Germline V gene lookup returns CDR1 LNHDA and CDR2 SQIVND (reference sequence). CDR3 in DNA: TGTGCCAGTAGTATAGAGGCCCAAACCTCCTACGAGCAGTACTTC. This translates into CASSIEAQTSYEQYF.

The rearrangement joins TRBV4-3 to TRBJ1-5, with a tentative D call TRBD1 (5 bases). The CDR3 consists of 14 residues. V lost 8 bases, J lost 4 bases, and 15 bases lay in between. Germline V CDR1 and CDR2: LGHNA, YSLEER. CDR3 in DNA: TGCGCCAGCGAACCTAAAGGGGCTAATCAGCCCCAGCATTTT. Protein product: CASEPKGANQPQHF.

The rearrangement joins TRBV13 to TRBJ2-1; the match to TRBD2 covers 11 bases. The ends lost 5 bases at V and 6 bases at J; junction bases unmatched: 6. There are 15 residues in the CDR3. CDR1 and CDR2 (germline): PRHDT, FYEKMQ (reference sequence). CDR3 region: CASSNSGRAFNEQFF. CDR3 DNA sequence: TGTGCCAGCAGCAATAGCGGGAGGGCCTTCAATGAGCAGTTCTTC. Using reference TRBV13 and TRBJ2-1 for the parts outside the CDR3, the full variable domain is AAGVIQSPRHLIKEKRETATLKCYPIPRHDTVYWYQQGPGQDPQFLISFYEKMQSDKGSIPDRFSAQQFSDYHSELNMSSLELGDSALYFCASSNSGRAFNEQFFGPGTRLTVL.

The rearrangement uses TRBV24-1 and TRBJ2-3, with D possibly being TRBD2 (7 bases). CDR3 size: 15 residues. Germline values: CDR1 KGHDR, CDR2 SFDVKD. With 5 bases removed from V and 3 bases from J, the gap between germline ends came to 14 bases. In nucleotides, the CDR3 is TGTGCCACCAGTGTTGGGGGGGGCGGGACAGATACGCAGTATTTT. Translated: CATSVGGGGTDTQYF.

Ten or more counts support this clone. The chain is built from TRBV4-2 and TRBJ2-7; 10 bases map to TRBD2. V shed 3 bases, J shed 5 bases, and the junction held 7 bases outside the gene matches. Germline V gene lookup returns CDR1 LGHNA and CDR2 YNFKEQ. The CDR3 has 15 amino acids. Here the CDR3 reads CASSQASGSQNEQYF. As DNA, the CDR3 is TGTGCCAGCAGCCAGGCTAGCGGGAGTCAGAACGAGCAGTACTTC.